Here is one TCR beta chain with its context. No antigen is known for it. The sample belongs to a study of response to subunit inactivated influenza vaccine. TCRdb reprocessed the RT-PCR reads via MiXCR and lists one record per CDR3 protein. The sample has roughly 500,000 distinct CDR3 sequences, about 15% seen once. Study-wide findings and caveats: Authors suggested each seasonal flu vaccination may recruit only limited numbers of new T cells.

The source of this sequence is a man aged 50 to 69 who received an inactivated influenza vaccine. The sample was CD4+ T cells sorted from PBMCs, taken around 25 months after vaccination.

CDR3 bases: TGCGCCAGCAGCATGAGGACAGGGGGGACTGAAGCTTTCTTT. It codes for CASSMRTGGTEAFF. V is TRBV5-1 and J is TRBJ1-1; the match to TRBD1 covers 10 bases. CDR1 and CDR2 from the germline V gene are SGHRS and YFSETQ. This CDR3 is built from 14 residues. Trimming took 4 bases from V and 5 from J; bases not matched to a gene: 5. The full variable domain, its missing parts supplied by reference TRBV5-1 and TRBJ1-1, is KAGVTQTPRYLIKTRGQQVTLSCSPISGHRSVSWYQQTPGQGLQFLFEYFSETQRNKGNFPGRFSGRQFSNSRSEMNVSTLELGDSALYLCASSMRTGGTEAFFGQGTRLTVV.